This TCR beta chain was profiled in a study of post-analysis software for immune sequencing data. Across the study: Relapsing-remitting, secondary progressive and progressive-relapsing forms made up the multiple sclerosis disease courses. The study, taken as a whole, reports: Patients with multiple sclerosis recorded significantly lower normalized Chao1 diversity than controls, the study found. Samples from one preparation batch, clustered by F measure, grouped strongly together. Elevated frequency relative to controls characterized 4 or 5 TRBV segments in patients, TRBV5-6, TRBV5-1 and TRBV20-1 among them.

Tagging with unique molecular identifiers was a feature of the TCR beta cDNA libraries. TCRdb reprocessed the PCR reads via MiXCR and lists one record per CDR3 protein. The sample lists hundreds of thousands of distinct CDR3 sequences; 25% to 30% were seen once. In the case of this clonotype: The antigen remains undetermined. The junction does not match germline at one end; this may be a read error.

The CDR3 contains 15 residues. CDR1 and CDR2 (germline): SGHRS, YFSETQ. The receptor was derived from a girl aged 5 to 17 with multiple sclerosis. The chain joins TRBV5-1 to TRBJ2-1; the match to TRBD1 covers 12 bases. The material sequenced was blood. The chain's CDR3 is CASSLEGQGADERFF. Written as DNA, the CDR3 is TGCGCCAGCAGCTTGGAGGGACAGGGGGCAGATGAGCGGTTCTTC.